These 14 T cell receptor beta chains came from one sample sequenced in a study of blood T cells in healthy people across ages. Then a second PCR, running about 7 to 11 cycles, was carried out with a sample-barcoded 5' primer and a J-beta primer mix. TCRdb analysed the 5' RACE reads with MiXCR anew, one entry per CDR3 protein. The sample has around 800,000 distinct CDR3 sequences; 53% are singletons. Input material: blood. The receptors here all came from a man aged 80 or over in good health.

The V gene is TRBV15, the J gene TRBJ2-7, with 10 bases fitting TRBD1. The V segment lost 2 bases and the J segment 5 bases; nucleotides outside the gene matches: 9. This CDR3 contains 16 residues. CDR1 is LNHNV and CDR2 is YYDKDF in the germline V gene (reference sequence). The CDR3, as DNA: TGTGCCACCAGCAGACCGTCATTGGGACAGGGGAACGAGCAGTACTTC. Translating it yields CATSRPSLGQGNEQYF.

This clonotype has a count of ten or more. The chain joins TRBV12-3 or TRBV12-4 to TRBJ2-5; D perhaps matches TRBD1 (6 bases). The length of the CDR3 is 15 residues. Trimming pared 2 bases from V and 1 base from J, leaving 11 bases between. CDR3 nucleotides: TGTGCCAGCAGTTTAAGAGGGGGAAGCCAAGAGACCCAGTACTTC. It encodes CASSLRGGSQETQYF.

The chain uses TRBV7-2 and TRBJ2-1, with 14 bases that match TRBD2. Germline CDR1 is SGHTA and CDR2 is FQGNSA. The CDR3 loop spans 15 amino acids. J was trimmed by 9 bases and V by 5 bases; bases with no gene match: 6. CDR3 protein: CASSPGLAGGTEQFF. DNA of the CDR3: TGTGCCAGCAGCCCAGGACTAGCGGGAGGCACTGAGCAGTTCTTC. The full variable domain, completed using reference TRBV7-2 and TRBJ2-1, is GAGVSQSPSNKVTEKGKDVELRCDPISGHTALYWYRQSLGQGLEFLIYFQGNSAPDKSGLPSDRFSAERTGGSVSTLTIQRTQQEDSAVYLCASSPGLAGGTEQFFGPGTRLTVL.

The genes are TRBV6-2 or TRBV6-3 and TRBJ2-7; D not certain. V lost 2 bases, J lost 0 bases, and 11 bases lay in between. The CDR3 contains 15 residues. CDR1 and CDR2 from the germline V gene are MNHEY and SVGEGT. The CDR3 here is CASSYPEMSSYEQYF. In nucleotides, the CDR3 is TGTGCCAGCAGTTACCCCGAGATGAGCTCCTACGAGCAGTACTTC.

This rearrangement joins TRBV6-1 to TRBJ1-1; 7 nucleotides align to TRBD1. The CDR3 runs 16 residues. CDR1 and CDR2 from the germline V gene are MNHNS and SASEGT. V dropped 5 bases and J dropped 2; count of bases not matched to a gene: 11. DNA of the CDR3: TGTGCCAGCAGTCCCCGGGACAGAAAAGTTAACACTGAAGCTTTCTTT. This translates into CASSPRDRKVNTEAFF.

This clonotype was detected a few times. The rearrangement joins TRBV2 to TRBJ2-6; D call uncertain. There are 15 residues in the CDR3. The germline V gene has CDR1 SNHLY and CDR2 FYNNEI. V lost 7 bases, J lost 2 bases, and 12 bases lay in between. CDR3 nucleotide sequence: TGTGCCAGCAACCCTGGATTCCCTGGGGCCAACGTCCTGACTTTC. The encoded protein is CASNPGFPGANVLTF.

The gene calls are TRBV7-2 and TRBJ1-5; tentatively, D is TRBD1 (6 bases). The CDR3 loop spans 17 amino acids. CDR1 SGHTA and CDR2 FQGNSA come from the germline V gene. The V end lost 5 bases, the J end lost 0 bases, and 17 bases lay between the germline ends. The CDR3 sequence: CASSQGGHPYSNQPQHF. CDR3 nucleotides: TGTGCCAGCAGCCAAGGGGGGCACCCTTATAGCAATCAGCCCCAGCATTTT.

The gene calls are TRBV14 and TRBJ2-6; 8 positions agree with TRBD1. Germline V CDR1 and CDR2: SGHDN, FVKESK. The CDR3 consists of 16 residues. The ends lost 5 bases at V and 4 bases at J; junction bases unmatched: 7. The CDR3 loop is CASSKGQVYGANVLTF. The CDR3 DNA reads TGTGCCAGCAGCAAGGGACAGGTGTACGGGGCCAACGTCCTGACTTTC.

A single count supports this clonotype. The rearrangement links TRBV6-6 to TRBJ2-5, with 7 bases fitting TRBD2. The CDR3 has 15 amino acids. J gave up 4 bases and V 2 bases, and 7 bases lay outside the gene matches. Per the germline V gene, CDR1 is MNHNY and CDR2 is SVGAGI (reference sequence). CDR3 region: CASSYPQGGRETQYF. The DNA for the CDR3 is TGTGCCAGCAGTTACCCCCAGGGAGGGAGAGAGACCCAGTACTTC.

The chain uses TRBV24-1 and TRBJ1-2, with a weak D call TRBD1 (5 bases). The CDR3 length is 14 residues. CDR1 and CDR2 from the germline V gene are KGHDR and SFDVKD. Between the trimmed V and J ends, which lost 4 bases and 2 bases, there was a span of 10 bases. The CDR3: CATSDPGLNYGYTF. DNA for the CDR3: TGTGCCACCAGTGACCCGGGACTAAACTATGGCTACACCTTC.

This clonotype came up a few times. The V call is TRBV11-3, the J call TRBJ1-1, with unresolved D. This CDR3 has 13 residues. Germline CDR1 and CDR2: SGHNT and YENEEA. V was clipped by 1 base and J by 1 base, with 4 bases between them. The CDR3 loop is CASSLGENTEAFF. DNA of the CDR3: TGTGCCAGCAGCTTAGGGGAGAACACTGAAGCTTTCTTT.

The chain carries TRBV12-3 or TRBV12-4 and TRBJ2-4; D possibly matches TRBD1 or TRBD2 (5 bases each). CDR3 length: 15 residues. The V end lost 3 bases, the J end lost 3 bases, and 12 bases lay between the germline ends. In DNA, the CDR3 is TGTGCCAGCAGTTTGGGGGTGGTGGACAAAAACATTCAGTACTTC. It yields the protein CASSLGVVDKNIQYF.

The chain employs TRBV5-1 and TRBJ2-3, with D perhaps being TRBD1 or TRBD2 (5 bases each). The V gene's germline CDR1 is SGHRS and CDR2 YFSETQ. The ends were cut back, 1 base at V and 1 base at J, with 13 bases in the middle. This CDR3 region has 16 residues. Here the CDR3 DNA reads TGCGCCAGCAGCTTGACGAGCCTGGGGGGCACAGATACGCAGTATTTT. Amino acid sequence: CASSLTSLGGTDTQYF. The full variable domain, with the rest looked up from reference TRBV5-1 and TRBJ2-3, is KAGVTQTPRYLIKTRGQQVTLSCSPISGHRSVSWYQQTPGQGLQFLFEYFSETQRNKGNFPGRFSGRQFSNSRSEMNVSTLELGDSALYLCASSLTSLGGTDTQYFGPGTRLTVL.

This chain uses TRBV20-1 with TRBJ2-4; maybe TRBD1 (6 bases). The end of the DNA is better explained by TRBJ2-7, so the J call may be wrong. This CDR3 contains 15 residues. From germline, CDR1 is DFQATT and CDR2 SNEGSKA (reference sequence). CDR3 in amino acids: CSATRLGQSNDEQYF. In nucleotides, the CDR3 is TGCAGTGCCACTCGTCTTGGACAGTCTAACGACGAGCAGTACTTC.